This paragraph covers one TCR beta chain sequence. The data are from a study of blood T cell repertoires in COVID-19. The wider study: Researchers got acute and convalescent COVID-19 samples from the United States, Italy and Spain. The cDNA or gDNA used as material had been derived from T cells, B-cell-depleted T cells, or PBMCs.

Germline assignment: CDR1 SGHDT and CDR2 YYEEEE. V was trimmed by 4 bases and J by 3 bases, leaving 6 bases between them. CDR3 length: 12 amino acids. As processed by the authors: Estimation of nucleated cell counts was performed using reference gene primer amplification. The method was immunoSEQ multiplex PCR; TCRdb's version includes in-frame clones alone and lacks a portion of them. V, J and clone size are taken as reported in that table, and D and trimming were inferred from the DNA itself. The table has some 220,000 clones, 70% to 90% seen once. The chain has TRBV5-6 and TRBJ2-3; a weak D match, TRBD2 (5 bases). The TCR comes from a human donor in a cohort sampled during active COVID-19. Sample: peripheral blood. The CDR3 DNA is TGTGCCAGCAGCCCGGGGACAGATACGCAGTATTTT. This sequence encodes CASSPGTDTQYF.